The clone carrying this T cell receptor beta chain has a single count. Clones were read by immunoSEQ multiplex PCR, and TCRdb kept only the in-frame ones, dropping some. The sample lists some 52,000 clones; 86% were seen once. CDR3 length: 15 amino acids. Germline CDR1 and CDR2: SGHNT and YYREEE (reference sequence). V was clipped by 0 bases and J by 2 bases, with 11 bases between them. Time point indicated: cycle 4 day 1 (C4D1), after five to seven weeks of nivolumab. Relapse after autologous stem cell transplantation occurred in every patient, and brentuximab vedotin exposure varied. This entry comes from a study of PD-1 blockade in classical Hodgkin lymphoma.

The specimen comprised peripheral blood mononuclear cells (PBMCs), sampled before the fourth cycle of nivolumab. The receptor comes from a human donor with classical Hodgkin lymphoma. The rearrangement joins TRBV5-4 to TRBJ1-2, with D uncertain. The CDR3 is CASSLGRWANYGYTF. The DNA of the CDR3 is TGTGCCAGCAGCTTGGGGCGGTGGGCCAACTATGGCTACACCTTC.